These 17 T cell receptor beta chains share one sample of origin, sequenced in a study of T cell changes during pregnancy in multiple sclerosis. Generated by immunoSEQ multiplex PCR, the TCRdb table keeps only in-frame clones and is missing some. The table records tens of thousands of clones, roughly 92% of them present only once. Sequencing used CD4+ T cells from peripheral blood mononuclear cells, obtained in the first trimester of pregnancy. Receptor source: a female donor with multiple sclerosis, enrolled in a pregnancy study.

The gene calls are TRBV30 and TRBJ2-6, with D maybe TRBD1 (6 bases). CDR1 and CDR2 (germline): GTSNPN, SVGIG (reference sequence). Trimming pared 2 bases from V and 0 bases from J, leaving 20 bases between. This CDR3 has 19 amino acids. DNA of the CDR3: TGTGCCTGGAGTCCTGTAGGACAGCACACATCCTCTGGGGCCAACGTCCTGACTTTC. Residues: CAWSPVGQHTSSGANVLTF.

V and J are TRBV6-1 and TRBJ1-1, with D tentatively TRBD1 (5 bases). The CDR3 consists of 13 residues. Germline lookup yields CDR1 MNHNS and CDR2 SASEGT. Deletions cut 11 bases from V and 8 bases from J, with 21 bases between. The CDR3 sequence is CACNRDLMKEAFF. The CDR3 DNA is TGTGCCTGCAACCGGGACTTAATGAAGGAAGCTTTCTTT.

The CDR3 here is CASSRPDRVKRDEQFF. CDR3 nucleotides: TGTGCCAGCAGCCGCCCGGACAGGGTTAAGAGGGATGAGCAGTTCTTC. The chain carries TRBV6-6 and TRBJ2-1; TRBD1 aligns across 8 bases. CDR1 MNHNY and CDR2 SVGAGI come from the germline V gene (reference sequence). The CDR3 is 16 amino acids. With 6 bases clipped from V and 8 bases from J, the junction kept 15 bases outside the gene matches.

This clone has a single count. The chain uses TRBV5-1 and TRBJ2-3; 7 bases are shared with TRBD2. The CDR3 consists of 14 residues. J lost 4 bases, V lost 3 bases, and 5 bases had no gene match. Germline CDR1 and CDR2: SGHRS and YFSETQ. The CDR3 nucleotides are TGCGCCAGCAGCTACGGGGGGTTTCCAGATACGCAGTATTTT. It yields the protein CASSYGGFPDTQYF.

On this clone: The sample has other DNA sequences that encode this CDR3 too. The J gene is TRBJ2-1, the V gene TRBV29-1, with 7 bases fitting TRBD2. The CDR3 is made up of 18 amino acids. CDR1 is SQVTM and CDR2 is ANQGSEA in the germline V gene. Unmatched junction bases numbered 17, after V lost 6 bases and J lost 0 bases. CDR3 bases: TGCAGCGTCAAGGGGCTAGCGGATATATCGTACTCCTACAATGAGCAGTTCTTC. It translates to CSVKGLADISYSYNEQFF.

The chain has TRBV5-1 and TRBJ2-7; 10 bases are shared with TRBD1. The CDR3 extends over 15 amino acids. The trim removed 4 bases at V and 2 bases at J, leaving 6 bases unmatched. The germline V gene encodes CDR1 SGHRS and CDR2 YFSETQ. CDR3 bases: TGCGCCAGCAGCCCGGGAGGGACAGGGGCCTACGAGCAGTACTTC. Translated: CASSPGGTGAYEQYF.

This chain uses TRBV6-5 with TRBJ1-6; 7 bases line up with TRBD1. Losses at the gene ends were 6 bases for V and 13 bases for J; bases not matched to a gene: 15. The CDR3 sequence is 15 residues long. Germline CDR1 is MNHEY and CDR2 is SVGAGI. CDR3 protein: CASRPQGSGRTPLHF. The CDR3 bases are TGTGCCAGCAGGCCACAGGGGTCCGGTCGCACTCCCCTCCACTTT.

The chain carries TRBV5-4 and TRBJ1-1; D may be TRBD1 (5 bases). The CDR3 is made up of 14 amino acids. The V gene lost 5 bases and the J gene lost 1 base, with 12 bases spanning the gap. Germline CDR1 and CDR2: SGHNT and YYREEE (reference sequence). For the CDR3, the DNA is TGTGCCAGCAGACCAGACAGACCGAACACTGAAGCTTTCTTT. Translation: CASRPDRPNTEAFF.

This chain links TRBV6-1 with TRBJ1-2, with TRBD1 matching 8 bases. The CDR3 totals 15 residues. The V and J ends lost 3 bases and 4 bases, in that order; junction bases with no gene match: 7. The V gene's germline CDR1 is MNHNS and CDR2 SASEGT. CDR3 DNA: TGTGCCAGCAGTGATGTTAGACAGGGGCTCTATGGCTACACCTTC. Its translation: CASSDVRQGLYGYTF.

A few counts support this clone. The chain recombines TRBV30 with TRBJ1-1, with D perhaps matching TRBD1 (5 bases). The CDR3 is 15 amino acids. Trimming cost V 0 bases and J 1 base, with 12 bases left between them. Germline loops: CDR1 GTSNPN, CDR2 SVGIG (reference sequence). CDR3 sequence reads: CAWSVLGGRNTEAFF. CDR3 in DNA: TGTGCCTGGAGTGTATTGGGGGGGAGGAACACTGAAGCTTTCTTT.

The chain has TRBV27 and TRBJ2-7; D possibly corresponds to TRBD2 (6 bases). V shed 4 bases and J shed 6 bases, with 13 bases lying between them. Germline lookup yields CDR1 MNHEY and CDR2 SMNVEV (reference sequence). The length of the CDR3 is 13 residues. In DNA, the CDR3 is TGTGCCAGCAGTTACCGGCAAGCGGGCGAGCAGTACTTC. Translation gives CASSYRQAGEQYF.

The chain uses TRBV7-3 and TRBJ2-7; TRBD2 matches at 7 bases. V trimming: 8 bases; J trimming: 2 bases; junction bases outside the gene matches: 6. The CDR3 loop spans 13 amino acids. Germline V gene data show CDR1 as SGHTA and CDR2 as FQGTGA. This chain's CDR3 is CASGGGSPYEQYF. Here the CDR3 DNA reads TGTGCCAGCGGGGGGGGGTCCCCCTACGAGCAGTACTTC.

CDR3 amino acids: CSVLAGGQGEQYF. The CDR3 region has the DNA TGCAGCGTCCTAGCGGGAGGCCAGGGGGAGCAGTACTTC. The chain combines TRBV29-1 with TRBJ2-7, with 11 bases aligning to TRBD2. V gave up 6 bases and J gave up 7 bases; unmatched junction bases: 8. CDR1 is SQVTM, CDR2 ANQGSEA, per germline. The CDR3 loop spans 13 amino acids.

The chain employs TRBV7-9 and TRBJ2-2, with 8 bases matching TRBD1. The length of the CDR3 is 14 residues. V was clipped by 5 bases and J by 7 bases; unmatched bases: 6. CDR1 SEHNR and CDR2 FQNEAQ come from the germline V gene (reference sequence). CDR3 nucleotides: TGTGCCAGCAGCCCCTGGACAGGGATCGGGGAGCTGTTTTTT. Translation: CASSPWTGIGELFF.

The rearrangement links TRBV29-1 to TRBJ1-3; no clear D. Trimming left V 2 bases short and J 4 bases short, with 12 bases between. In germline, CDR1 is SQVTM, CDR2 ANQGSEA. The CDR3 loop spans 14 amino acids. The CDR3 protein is CSVEWPQNGNTIYF. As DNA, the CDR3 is TGCAGCGTTGAATGGCCTCAGAACGGAAACACCATATATTTT.

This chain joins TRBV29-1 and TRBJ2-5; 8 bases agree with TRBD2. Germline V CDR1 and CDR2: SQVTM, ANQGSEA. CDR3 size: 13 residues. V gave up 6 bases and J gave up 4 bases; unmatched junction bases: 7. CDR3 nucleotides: TGCAGCGTGCAGACTAGCGCGATAGAGACCCAGTACTTC. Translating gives CSVQTSAIETQYF.

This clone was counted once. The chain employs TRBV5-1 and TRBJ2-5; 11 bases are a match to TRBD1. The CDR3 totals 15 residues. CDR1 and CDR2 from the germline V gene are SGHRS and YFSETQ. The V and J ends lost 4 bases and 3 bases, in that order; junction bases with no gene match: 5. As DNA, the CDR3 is TGCGCCAGCAGCGAGAGGACAGGGGGCAAAGAGACCCAGTACTTC. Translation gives CASSERTGGKETQYF.